These 7 T cell receptor beta chains were sequenced from one sample in a study of cytomegalovirus exposure and HLA in healthy donors. The PCR ran on 60 Vbeta and 13 Jbeta primers. Using immunoSEQ multiplex PCR, the repertoire was profiled, and TCRdb retains in-frame clones only, with some absent. Among a few hundred thousand clones listed, 80% to 90% were seen once. Material: PBMCs. The source is a man in his thirties or forties in good health and CMV-seronegative.

This chain joins TRBV10-3 and TRBJ2-5, with D possibly matching TRBD1 (5 bases). The CDR3 is made up of 15 amino acids. CDR1 and CDR2 from the germline V gene are ENHRY and SYGVKD. V lost 3 bases, J lost 4 bases, and 15 bases lay in between. CDR3 in DNA: TGTGCCATCAGTGATCCAAATAAGGGGCGAGAGACCCAGTACTTC. Amino acids: CAISDPNKGRETQYF.

This CDR3 is CASSLTQGIGDTQYF. The CDR3 DNA follows: TGTGCCAGCAGCTTAACGCAGGGCATCGGAGATACGCAGTATTTT. The chain links TRBV7-9 to TRBJ2-3; D possibly corresponds to TRBD1 (5 bases). CDR3 size: 15 residues. Germline values: CDR1 SEHNR, CDR2 FQNEAQ (reference sequence). V lost 2 bases and J lost 5, with 14 bases in between.

The count of this clone is one. This chain joins TRBV5-8 and TRBJ1-5; weak D call: TRBD1 (6 bases). The ends were cut back, 3 bases at V and 9 bases at J, with 16 bases in the middle. This CDR3 has 14 residues. Germline values: CDR1 SGHTS, CDR2 YDEGEE. The CDR3 sequence is CASSYKGVWTPQHF. Written as DNA, the CDR3 is TGTGCCAGCAGCTACAAGGGGGTATGGACGCCCCAGCATTTT.

This chain uses TRBV4-1 with TRBJ2-5; TRBD2 is a possible D gene (6 bases). V lost 0 bases, J lost 7 bases, and 24 bases lay in between. Germline values: CDR1 MGHRA, CDR2 YSYEKL. The CDR3 is 18 residues long. CDR3 region: CASSQDQEAGWASATQYF. The CDR3, as DNA: TGCGCCAGCAGCCAAGATCAAGAGGCGGGGTGGGCGAGTGCGACCCAGTACTTC.

Written as DNA, the CDR3 is TGTGCCAGCAGCTTAGTGAGGCAGGGGGTCTCCTACGAGCAGTACTTC. It yields the protein CASSLVRQGVSYEQYF. V is TRBV11-2 and J is TRBJ2-7; TRBD1 matches at 7 bases. V lost 1 base to trimming and J lost 0 bases; unmatched junction nucleotides: 6. The CDR3 is made up of 16 amino acids. Germline values: CDR1 SGHAT, CDR2 FQNNGV.

The chain employs TRBV27 and TRBJ2-1, with a tentative D call TRBD2 (6 bases). CDR1 and CDR2 from the germline V gene are MNHEY and SMNVEV (reference sequence). V lost 3 bases, J lost 4 bases, and 13 bases lay in between. The CDR3 runs 15 residues. For the CDR3, the DNA is TGTGCCAGCAGTTTGCGGGGACCATCGTACAATGAGCAGTTCTTC. This codes for CASSLRGPSYNEQFF.

The count of this clone is one. The rearrangement joins TRBV10-3 to TRBJ1-1, with D unclear. Trimming shortened V by 6 bases and J by 3 bases, and 17 bases separated the two germline ends. The CDR3 loop spans 15 amino acids. Germline V gene lookup returns CDR1 ENHRY and CDR2 SYGVKD. CDR3 sequence reads: CAIRRTPTEDTEAFF. CDR3 nucleotides: TGTGCCATCAGAAGGACCCCTACGGAGGACACTGAAGCTTTCTTT.